This T cell receptor beta chain was observed in a study of T cell repertoires in cytomegalovirus infection. Study context: CMV infection plus the matching HLA type was flagged by public TCR beta signatures.

TCRdb redid the calling of the reads with MiXCR, one entry per CDR3 protein. The sample holds around 310,000 distinct CDR3 sequences, 15% to 20% seen once. Germline assignment: CDR1 MNHEY and CDR2 SMNVEV (reference sequence). V was cut by 0 bases and J by 4 bases, with 6 bases left in between. The CDR3 is 13 amino acids. The sample holds a few counts of this clonotype. Specimen: PBMCs. This chain links TRBV27 with TRBJ1-1; D not resolved. This TCR was sampled from a human donor in good health (CMV status not recorded). Some clones in this sample may be carry-over from other donors' samples. This CDR3 is CASSLSSFTEAFF. The CDR3, as DNA: TGTGCCAGCAGTTTATCCTCATTCACTGAAGCTTTCTTT.